This record concerns one T cell receptor (beta chain) sequence. Which antigen it targets is not known. The input lacks base qualities; no much larger clone sits a single base away. The germline V gene specifies SGHVS as CDR1 and FQNEAQ as CDR2. Clipping removes 5 bases from V and 4 bases from J, with 4 as the unmatched junction base count. Including the terminal cysteine and phenylalanine, the CDR3 comprises 15 residues. Only CDR3 DNA is held: 45 bases, read in frame from base 1. For sequencing of the TCRbeta CDR3 region, genomic DNA was extracted from the sorted cells. The immunoSEQ Assay was used to sequence the TCRbeta CDR3 regions. TCRdb holds this immuneACCESS table with in-frame rearrangements only. Some clones are missing; in checked studies, unresolved V genes explain under half, and the rest has no known cause. Counted in this sample were some 94,000 clones; roughly 90% of them appeared once. Around 3.5% of the sample is held by the ten biggest clonotypes.

Patients with a history of autoimmune disease or receiving systemic immunosuppression were excluded from the trial. Peripheral blood for TCR sequencing was collected from all dose cohorts at baseline, on cycle 4 day 1, and on cycle 7 day 1. Samples came from an open-label, multicenter, first-in-human phase I dose-escalation trial of ivuxolimab. Adults with locally advanced or metastatic melanoma, renal cell, hepatocellular, or head and neck squamous cell carcinoma were enrolled in the trial. CD4+ and CD8+ T cells were sorted separately from peripheral blood before TCR sequencing. The data are from a study of OX40 agonist ivuxolimab in advanced cancers. In terms of the full investigation: The costimulatory receptor OX40 (CD134) was targeted by ivuxolimab, a fully human IgG2 agonistic monoclonal antibody. Intravenous ivuxolimab was administered to patients every 2 weeks at six dose levels: 0.01, 0.1, 0.3, 1.5, 3 and 10 mg/kg. Among the approximately 54 dose-escalation patients, some 20 had hepatocellular carcinoma, roughly 15 melanoma, 9 renal cell carcinoma and 9 head and neck cancer. A male proportion of around 83% and a mean age of about 60 years, ranging from 23 to 79, were recorded for the dose-escalation cohort. Prior anti-PD-1, anti-PD-L1 or anti-CTLA-4 therapy was permitted, and approximately 39% of dose-escalation patients had received checkpoint inhibitors. Partial responses were achieved by three dose-escalation patients, of whom one had hepatocellular carcinoma and two had cutaneous melanoma. The point of sequencing TCRbeta in the periphery was to test whether ivuxolimab changed TCR sequence diversity and drove clonal T-cell expansion. The paper reports the monotherapy dose-escalation portion (N of about 51 patients) of the phase I ivuxolimab trial.

General findings and caveats noted by the study authors: Low levels of normalized T-cell clonal expansion were also shown by some nonresponding patients. At doses from 0.1 to 3.0 mg/kg, clonal expansion was seen in both CD4+ and CD8+ blood T cells between baseline and week 6. After ivuxolimab, more expanded clones were found on average in CD8+ T cells than in CD4+ T cells. In partial responders in the 0.1-3.0 mg/kg groups, normalized peripheral clonal expansion was found to be among the lowest, especially among CD8+ T cells. The antigen specificity of the clonally expanded peripheral T cells was not determined.

The starting material was CD4+ or CD8+ T cells sorted from blood, obtained in a trial of the OX40 agonist ivuxolimab. The chain links TRBV7-8 with TRBJ1-3, with TRBD1 matching 11 junction bases. This clonotype was obtained from an adult with an advanced solid tumor such as melanoma, head and neck, liver or kidney cancer. The nucleotide sequence reads TGTGCCAGCAGCCCGGACAGGGGGCTCGGAAACACCATATATTTT. Translated, it reads CASSPDRGLGNTIYF.